Listed below are T cell receptor beta chains from one sample, sequenced in a study of blood T cell repertoires in COVID-19. Method: immunoSEQ multiplex PCR; TCRdb's copy keeps in-frame clones and lacks some. The sample holds a few hundred thousand clones, roughly 84% seen once. What was sequenced was peripheral blood. The receptors derive from a woman between 18 and 29 years old with acute or convalescent COVID-19. CDR3s include the opening cysteine and the closing phenylalanine or tryptophan. Fields, in order: clone size, V gene, D gene, J gene, CDR3 protein, CDR3 DNA. A D gene is named only where the DNA matches it firmly. The size entry is marked missing in some rows and otherwise reads once, few, many or a size class.

clone size: NA; V gene: TRBV6-6; D gene: NA; J gene: TRBJ1-1; CDR3 protein: CASSYSRQMNTEAFF; CDR3 DNA: TGTGCCAGCAGTTACAGTCGACAGATGAACACTGAAGCTTTCTTT
clone size: few; V gene: TRBV10-3; D gene: TRBD1; J gene: TRBJ1-3; CDR3 protein: CASDRGLSGNTIYF; CDR3 DNA: TGTGCCAGCGACAGGGGGCTTTCTGGAAACACCATATATTTT
clone size: NA; V gene: TRBV5-6; D gene: TRBD1; J gene: TRBJ1-2; CDR3 protein: CASSQGQGNYGYTF; CDR3 DNA: TGTGCCAGCAGCCAGGGACAGGGGAACTATGGCTACACCTTC
clone size: NA; V gene: TRBV21-1; D gene: NA; J gene: TRBJ2-3; CDR3 protein: CASSLPELDRRGLAGVGTDTQYF; CDR3 DNA: TGTGCCAGCAGCCTCCCCGAACTAGACAGGAGGGGACTAGCGGGAGTAGGAACAGATACGCAGTATTTT
clone size: NA; V gene: TRBV30; D gene: TRBD2; J gene: TRBJ2-7; CDR3 protein: CAWSATGTSGLYEQYF; CDR3 DNA: TGTGCCTGGAGCGCCACCGGGACTAGCGGGTTATACGAGCAGTACTTC
clone size: NA; V gene: TRBV5-1; D gene: NA; J gene: TRBJ2-7; CDR3 protein: CASHQGGQSSYEQYF; CDR3 DNA: TGCGCCAGCCACCAGGGAGGTCAATCCTCCTACGAGCAGTACTTC
clone size: NA; V gene: TRBV7-9; D gene: TRBD2; J gene: TRBJ2-3; CDR3 protein: CASSSSGRVLDTQYF; CDR3 DNA: TGTGCCAGCAGTTCCAGCGGGAGGGTTCTGGATACGCAGTATTTT
clone size: NA; V gene: TRBV6-2/TRBV6-3; D gene: TRBD1; J gene: TRBJ2-7; CDR3 protein: CASSLGQDRYEQYF; CDR3 DNA: TGTGCCAGCAGTTTAGGACAGGACCGCTACGAGCAGTACTTC
clone size: NA; V gene: TRBV19; D gene: NA; J gene: TRBJ2-3; CDR3 protein: CASSPSLDTDTQYF; CDR3 DNA: TGTGCCAGTAGTCCCTCCCTAGACACAGATACGCAGTATTTT
clone size: NA; V gene: TRBV19; D gene: NA; J gene: TRBJ1-5; CDR3 protein: CASSTGLFQPQHF; CDR3 DNA: TGTGCCAGTTCTACAGGGTTGTTTCAGCCCCAGCATTTT
clone size: NA; V gene: TRBV2; D gene: NA; J gene: TRBJ1-4; CDR3 protein: CASSDGAGFNEKLFF; CDR3 DNA: TGTGCCAGCAGTGACGGTGCAGGGTTTAATGAAAAACTGTTTTTT
clone size: once; V gene: TRBV19; D gene: TRBD1; J gene: TRBJ1-1; CDR3 protein: CASRGARTGETEAFF; CDR3 DNA: TGTGCCAGTAGGGGGGCCCGGACAGGGGAGACTGAAGCTTTCTTT
clone size: NA; V gene: TRBV5-6; D gene: TRBD2; J gene: TRBJ2-7; CDR3 protein: CASSAGTSGINYYEQYF; CDR3 DNA: TGTGCCAGCAGCGCCGGGACTAGCGGGATTAACTACTACGAGCAGTACTTC
clone size: NA; V gene: TRBV5-1; D gene: TRBD2; J gene: TRBJ2-2; CDR3 protein: CASSFGPLAATGELFF; CDR3 DNA: TGCGCCAGCAGCTTCGGACCCCTAGCGGCCACCGGGGAGCTGTTTTTT
clone size: NA; V gene: TRBV18; D gene: NA; J gene: TRBJ2-5; CDR3 protein: CASSPQQGEETQYF; CDR3 DNA: TGTGCCAGCTCACCACAACAGGGAGAAGAGACCCAGTACTTC
clone size: NA; V gene: TRBV5-4; D gene: TRBD2; J gene: TRBJ2-3; CDR3 protein: CASSPGLAGVTDTQYF; CDR3 DNA: TGTGCCAGCAGCCCGGGACTAGCGGGGGTCACAGATACGCAGTATTTT
clone size: NA; V gene: TRBV5-6; D gene: NA; J gene: TRBJ1-4; CDR3 protein: CASSRSIEKLFF; CDR3 DNA: TGTGCCAGCAGCCGAAGCATTGAAAAACTGTTTTTT
clone size: NA; V gene: TRBV20-1; D gene: NA; J gene: TRBJ1-2; CDR3 protein: CSGRRDYGYTF; CDR3 DNA: TGCAGTGGGCGGAGGGACTATGGCTACACCTTC
clone size: NA; V gene: TRBV19; D gene: TRBD1; J gene: TRBJ1-2; CDR3 protein: CASRDRGEDYGYTF; CDR3 DNA: TGTGCCAGTAGGGACAGGGGGGAAGACTATGGCTACACCTTC
clone size: NA; V gene: TRBV10-3; D gene: TRBD2; J gene: TRBJ2-1; CDR3 protein: CATLLAGEYNEQFF; CDR3 DNA: TGTGCCACTCTACTAGCGGGAGAGTACAATGAGCAGTTCTTC
clone size: NA; V gene: TRBV28; D gene: TRBD1; J gene: TRBJ1-3; CDR3 protein: CASRTGSRGGDTIYF; CDR3 DNA: TGTGCCAGTCGGACAGGGTCGCGAGGAGGGGACACCATATATTTT
clone size: few; V gene: TRBV4-1; D gene: NA; J gene: TRBJ2-7; CDR3 protein: CASSQDQFGPWEYF; CDR3 DNA: TGCGCCAGCAGCCAAGATCAGTTTGGGCCCTGGGAGTACTTC
clone size: few; V gene: TRBV10-3; D gene: NA; J gene: TRBJ1-1; CDR3 protein: CAISESMGKGDTEAFF; CDR3 DNA: TGTGCCATCAGTGAGTCGATGGGGAAAGGGGACACTGAAGCTTTCTTT
clone size: NA; V gene: TRBV19; D gene: NA; J gene: TRBJ1-1; CDR3 protein: CASSRWGGSTEAFF; CDR3 DNA: TGTGCCAGTAGTCGCTGGGGGGGAAGCACTGAAGCTTTCTTT
clone size: NA; V gene: TRBV7-7; D gene: TRBD2; J gene: TRBJ2-5; CDR3 protein: CASSLAGGSETQYF; CDR3 DNA: TGTGCTAGCAGCTTAGCGGGCGGGAGCGAGACCCAGTACTTC
clone size: NA; V gene: TRBV5-4; D gene: NA; J gene: TRBJ2-3; CDR3 protein: CASSLLATHSTDTQYF; CDR3 DNA: TGTGCCAGCAGCTTGCTAGCGACACACTCCACAGATACGCAGTATTTT
clone size: few; V gene: TRBV28; D gene: NA; J gene: TRBJ1-5; CDR3 protein: CASRGSGGSNQPQHF; CDR3 DNA: TGTGCCAGCAGAGGGTCCGGGGGGAGCAATCAGCCCCAGCATTTT
clone size: few; V gene: TRBV9; D gene: NA; J gene: TRBJ1-6; CDR3 protein: CASSVAGVRSPLHF; CDR3 DNA: TGTGCCAGCAGCGTAGCAGGGGTCCGGTCACCCCTCCACTTT
clone size: NA; V gene: TRBV15; D gene: NA; J gene: TRBJ1-1; CDR3 protein: CATSREGGTEAFF; CDR3 DNA: TGTGCCACCAGCAGGGAGGGGGGGACTGAAGCTTTCTTT
clone size: NA; V gene: TRBV18; D gene: NA; J gene: TRBJ2-3; CDR3 protein: CASSPPSGGWDTQYF; CDR3 DNA: TGTGCCAGCTCACCACCCTCGGGTGGCTGGGATACGCAGTATTTT
clone size: few; V gene: TRBV19; D gene: NA; J gene: TRBJ1-4; CDR3 protein: CASSIAQGWEKLFF; CDR3 DNA: TGTGCCAGTAGTATAGCACAGGGATGGGAAAAACTGTTTTTT
clone size: NA; V gene: TRBV6-8; D gene: TRBD1; J gene: TRBJ2-7; CDR3 protein: CASNLPGQYYEQYF; CDR3 DNA: TGTGCCAGCAATCTTCCGGGACAGTACTACGAGCAGTACTTC
clone size: few; V gene: TRBV10-1; D gene: NA; J gene: TRBJ1-1; CDR3 protein: CASSDQGSHTEAFF; CDR3 DNA: TGCGCCAGCAGTGACCAGGGTAGTCACACTGAAGCTTTCTTT
clone size: NA; V gene: TRBV7-2; D gene: NA; J gene: TRBJ1-1; CDR3 protein: CASSSMGGDTEAFF; CDR3 DNA: TGTGCCAGCAGTTCCATGGGGGGTGACACTGAAGCTTTCTTT
clone size: few; V gene: TRBV5-1; D gene: TRBD2; J gene: TRBJ2-2; CDR3 protein: CASSLVLAGGPDTGELFF; CDR3 DNA: TGCGCCAGCAGCTTGGTCCTAGCGGGAGGGCCCGACACCGGGGAGCTGTTTTTT
clone size: NA; V gene: TRBV30; D gene: TRBD2; J gene: TRBJ2-1; CDR3 protein: CAWGLLAGGYNEQFF; CDR3 DNA: TGTGCCTGGGGTTTACTAGCGGGAGGCTACAATGAGCAGTTCTTC
clone size: NA; V gene: TRBV5-4; D gene: TRBD2; J gene: TRBJ2-7; CDR3 protein: CASSLNRAGGSSYEQYF; CDR3 DNA: TGTGCCAGCAGCTTGAATCGGGCGGGAGGGAGCTCCTACGAGCAGTACTTC
clone size: NA; V gene: TRBV28; D gene: TRBD1; J gene: TRBJ2-1; CDR3 protein: CASTPAAAGGYNEQFF; CDR3 DNA: TGTGCCAGCACTCCCGCCGCGGCAGGGGGCTACAATGAGCAGTTCTTC
clone size: NA; V gene: TRBV27; D gene: NA; J gene: TRBJ2-7; CDR3 protein: CASSLSPRGTFLNEQYF; CDR3 DNA: TGTGCCAGCAGTTTATCGCCCAGGGGAACCTTTTTAAACGAGCAGTACTTC
clone size: NA; V gene: TRBV27; D gene: TRBD1; J gene: TRBJ1-2; CDR3 protein: CASSQAGGTGYGYTF; CDR3 DNA: TGTGCCAGCAGCCAAGCAGGGGGGACGGGCTATGGCTACACCTTC
clone size: NA; V gene: TRBV19; D gene: TRBD2; J gene: TRBJ2-1; CDR3 protein: CASGPSGGSEQFF; CDR3 DNA: TGTGCCAGTGGCCCAAGCGGGGGATCTGAGCAGTTCTTC
clone size: NA; V gene: TRBV18; D gene: TRBD1; J gene: TRBJ1-2; CDR3 protein: CASSVGQAGDGYTF; CDR3 DNA: TGTGCCAGCTCAGTAGGACAGGCTGGTGATGGCTACACCTTC
clone size: NA; V gene: TRBV6-2/TRBV6-3; D gene: NA; J gene: TRBJ1-6; CDR3 protein: CASSYFPTAKNSPLHF; CDR3 DNA: TGTGCCAGCAGTTACTTTCCCACCGCGAAAAATTCACCCCTCCACTTT
clone size: NA; V gene: TRBV10-3; D gene: NA; J gene: TRBJ2-3; CDR3 protein: CAIRGAGRPDTQYF; CDR3 DNA: TGTGCCATCCGCGGGGCGGGCCGGCCAGATACGCAGTATTTT
clone size: NA; V gene: TRBV28; D gene: NA; J gene: TRBJ1-3; CDR3 protein: CASSPGQPGNTIYF; CDR3 DNA: TGTGCCAGCAGTCCAGGACAGCCTGGAAACACCATATATTTT
clone size: NA; V gene: TRBV6-5; D gene: NA; J gene: TRBJ1-5; CDR3 protein: CASSYSPDQPQHF; CDR3 DNA: TGTGCCAGCAGTTACTCCCCGGATCAGCCCCAGCATTTT
clone size: once; V gene: TRBV2; D gene: TRBD1; J gene: TRBJ2-2; CDR3 protein: CASKGARTGELFF; CDR3 DNA: TGTGCCAGCAAGGGGGCGAGGACCGGGGAGCTGTTTTTT
clone size: once; V gene: TRBV9; D gene: NA; J gene: TRBJ2-7; CDR3 protein: CASSASDRPSYEQYF; CDR3 DNA: TGTGCCAGCAGCGCCTCAGACAGGCCCTCCTACGAGCAGTACTTC
clone size: NA; V gene: TRBV6-1; D gene: TRBD1; J gene: TRBJ2-7; CDR3 protein: CASSEVRGTSYEQYF; CDR3 DNA: TGTGCCAGCAGTGAGGTCAGGGGGACGTCCTACGAGCAGTACTTC